This is a list of T cell receptor beta chains from one sample in a study of Ad26.COV2.S vaccination and SARS-CoV-2 variants. The method was immunoSEQ multiplex PCR; TCRdb's version includes in-frame clones alone and lacks a portion of them. The sample lists hundreds of thousands of clones, over 75% occurring once. The sample in question was peripheral blood, obtained in a trial of Ad26.COV2.S vaccine versus placebo. The receptors come from a person aged 18-65 years who received the Ad26.COV2.S COVID-19 vaccine or a placebo. Both conserved end residues are part of each CDR3. The D gene is left open where the match is weak. Size values are once, few and many counts, or a class for expanded clones, and some rows have none.

CDR3 protein: CAWGRTGYEQYF; CDR3 DNA: TGTGCCTGGGGGCGAACAGGCTACGAGCAGTACTTC; V gene: TRBV30; J gene: TRBJ2-7; clone size: -; D gene: -
CDR3 protein: CASSSTGGAANEKLFF; CDR3 DNA: TGTGCCAGCAGCTCAACAGGGGGCGCCGCTAATGAAAAACTGTTTTTT; V gene: TRBV7-9; J gene: TRBJ1-4; clone size: few; D gene: TRBD1
CDR3 protein: CASSSGLNNEQFF; CDR3 DNA: TGTGCCAGCAGCTCGGGATTAAACAATGAGCAGTTCTTC; V gene: TRBV7-7; J gene: TRBJ2-1; clone size: -; D gene: -
CDR3 protein: CASSSGPYEQYF; CDR3 DNA: TGTGCCAGCAGCTCAGGACCCTACGAGCAGTACTTC; V gene: TRBV7-2; J gene: TRBJ2-7; clone size: -; D gene: -
CDR3 protein: CAISESQGQPQHF; CDR3 DNA: TGTGCCATCAGTGAGTCGCAGGGGCAGCCCCAGCATTTT; V gene: TRBV10-3; J gene: TRBJ1-5; clone size: many; D gene: -
CDR3 protein: CSVELAGGENEQFF; CDR3 DNA: TGCAGCGTTGAACTAGCGGGAGGTGAAAATGAGCAGTTCTTC; V gene: TRBV29-1; J gene: TRBJ2-1; clone size: -; D gene: TRBD2
CDR3 protein: CSVGEGALYGYTF; CDR3 DNA: TGCAGCGTTGGTGAGGGGGCATTGTATGGCTACACCTTC; V gene: TRBV29-1; J gene: TRBJ1-2; clone size: -; D gene: TRBD1
CDR3 protein: CASSSPGLAGTTGELFF; CDR3 DNA: TGTGCCAGCAGCTCCCCGGGACTAGCGGGAACCACCGGGGAGCTGTTTTTT; V gene: TRBV7-6; J gene: TRBJ2-2; clone size: -; D gene: TRBD2
CDR3 protein: CASSLVLSQGETQYF; CDR3 DNA: TGTGCCAGCAGCTTGGTTTTGTCCCAAGGGGAGACCCAGTACTTC; V gene: TRBV5-8; J gene: TRBJ2-5; clone size: -; D gene: -
CDR3 protein: CSVETSGSAYEQYF; CDR3 DNA: TGCAGCGTCGAGACTAGCGGGAGTGCCTACGAGCAGTACTTC; V gene: TRBV29-1; J gene: TRBJ2-7; clone size: -; D gene: TRBD2